The sequence of this T cell receptor beta chain was determined in a study of blood T cell repertoires in COVID-19. This CDR3 region has 15 residues. Losses at the gene ends were 6 bases for V and 7 bases for J; bases not matched to a gene: 13. Germline V gene sequence: CDR1 SGHRS, CDR2 YFSETQ. The repertoire was sequenced with immunoSEQ multiplex PCR; TCRdb's copy has only in-frame clones and lacks some. The sample records 53,000 or so clones, over 70% being singletons. The chain is built from TRBV5-1 and TRBJ2-1; 7 bases line up with TRBD1. The specimen was peripheral blood. The receptor was derived from a human donor with active or convalescent COVID-19. The donor label of this sample is uncertain. CDR3: CASNSRDRNSNEQFF. For the CDR3, the DNA is TGCGCCAGCAATTCCCGGGACAGAAATTCGAATGAGCAGTTCTTC.